This T cell receptor beta chain was identified during a study of T cell responses to AZD1222 COVID-19 vaccine. For the study at large: Samples with a second dose at about 4 or about 12 weeks were pooled together.

Turning to this clone: The antigen is not known.

Whole-study results and caveats: There were mostly white British donors and more females than males, and clonal diversity was possibly underestimated. AZD1222 recipients seropositive at baseline numbered only 5 or 6. Repertoire samples came only from after the peak T cell response.

The protocol was immunoSEQ multiplex PCR, while the TCRdb copy is restricted to in-frame clones and leaves out a portion. Here the sample spans roughly 62,000 clones, roughly three quarters being singletons. Sequencing was performed on peripheral blood, taken on day 0 of AZD1222 vaccination. The source is an adult in good health.

The CDR3 loop is CASTILGQSHTEAFF. As DNA, the CDR3 is TGTGCCAGCACCATACTAGGACAGTCCCACACTGAAGCTTTCTTT. The genes are TRBV7-2 and TRBJ1-1; a possible D gene is TRBD1 (6 bases). The CDR3 is 15 residues long. Germline V gene data show CDR1 as SGHTA and CDR2 as FQGNSA. Deletions cut 7 bases from V and 3 bases from J, with 18 bases between.